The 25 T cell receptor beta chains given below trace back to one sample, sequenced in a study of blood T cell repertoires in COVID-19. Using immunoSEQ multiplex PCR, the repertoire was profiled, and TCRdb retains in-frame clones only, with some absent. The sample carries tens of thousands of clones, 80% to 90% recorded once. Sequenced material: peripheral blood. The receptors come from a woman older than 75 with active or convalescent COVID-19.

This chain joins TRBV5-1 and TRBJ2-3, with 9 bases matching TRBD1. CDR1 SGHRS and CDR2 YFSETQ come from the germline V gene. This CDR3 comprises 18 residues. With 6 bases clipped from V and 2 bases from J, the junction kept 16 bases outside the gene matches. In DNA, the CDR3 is TGCGCCAGCAACCAACCGATACTGTGGGACAGGGTCACAGATACGCAGTATTTT. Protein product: CASNQPILWDRVTDTQYF.

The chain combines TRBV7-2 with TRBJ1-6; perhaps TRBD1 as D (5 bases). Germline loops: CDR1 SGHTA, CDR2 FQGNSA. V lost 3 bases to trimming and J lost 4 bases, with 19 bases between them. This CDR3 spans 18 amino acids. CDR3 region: CASSFQWSGIGYNSPLHF. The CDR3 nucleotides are TGTGCCAGCAGCTTCCAATGGTCAGGGATCGGATATAATTCACCCCTCCACTTT.

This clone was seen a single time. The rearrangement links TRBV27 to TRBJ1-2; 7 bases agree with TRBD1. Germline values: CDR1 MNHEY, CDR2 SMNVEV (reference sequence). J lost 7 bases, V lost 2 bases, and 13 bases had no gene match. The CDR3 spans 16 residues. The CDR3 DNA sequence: TGTGCCAGCAGTTTAAGGTGGGGGGATACAGGGGCTGGCTACACCTTC. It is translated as CASSLRWGDTGAGYTF.

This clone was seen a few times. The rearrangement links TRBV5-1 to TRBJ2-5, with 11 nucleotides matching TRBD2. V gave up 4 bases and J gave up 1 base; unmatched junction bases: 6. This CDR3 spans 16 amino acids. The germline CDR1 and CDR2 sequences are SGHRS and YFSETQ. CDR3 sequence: CASSPASGGLQETQYF. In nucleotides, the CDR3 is TGCGCCAGCAGCCCGGCTAGCGGGGGGCTCCAAGAGACCCAGTACTTC. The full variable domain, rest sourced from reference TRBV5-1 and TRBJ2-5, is KAGVTQTPRYLIKTRGQQVTLSCSPISGHRSVSWYQQTPGQGLQFLFEYFSETQRNKGNFPGRFSGRQFSNSRSEMNVSTLELGDSALYLCASSPASGGLQETQYFGPGTRLLVL.

The CDR3 loop is CATSDLQGRAGMTGELFF. The CDR3 DNA sequence: TGTGCCACCAGTGATTTGCAGGGTAGGGCAGGGATGACCGGGGAGCTGTTTTTT. The chain is built from TRBV24-1 and TRBJ2-2; D might be TRBD1 (5 bases). The V end was cut by 0 bases, the J end by 5 bases, with 18 bases between. Germline CDR1 and CDR2: KGHDR and SFDVKD. The CDR3 runs to 18 residues.

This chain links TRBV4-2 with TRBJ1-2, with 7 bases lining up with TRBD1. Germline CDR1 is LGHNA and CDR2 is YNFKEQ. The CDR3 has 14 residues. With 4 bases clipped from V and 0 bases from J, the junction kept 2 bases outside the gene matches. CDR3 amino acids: CASSPQGTNYGYTF. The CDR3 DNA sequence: TGTGCCAGCAGCCCACAGGGGACTAACTATGGCTACACCTTC.

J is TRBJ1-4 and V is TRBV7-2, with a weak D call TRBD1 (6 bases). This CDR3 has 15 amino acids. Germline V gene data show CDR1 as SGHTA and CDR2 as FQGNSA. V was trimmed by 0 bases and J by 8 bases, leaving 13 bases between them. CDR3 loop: CASSLAYGQSEKLFF. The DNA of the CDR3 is TGTGCCAGCAGCTTAGCGTACGGACAGAGCGAAAAACTGTTTTTT.

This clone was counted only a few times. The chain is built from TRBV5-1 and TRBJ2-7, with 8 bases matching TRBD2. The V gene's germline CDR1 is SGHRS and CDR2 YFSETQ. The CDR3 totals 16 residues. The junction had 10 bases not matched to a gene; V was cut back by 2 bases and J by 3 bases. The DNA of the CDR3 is TGCGCCAGCAGCTTCGAGCCGGGACTAGGAATCTACGAGCAGTACTTC. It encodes CASSFEPGLGIYEQYF.

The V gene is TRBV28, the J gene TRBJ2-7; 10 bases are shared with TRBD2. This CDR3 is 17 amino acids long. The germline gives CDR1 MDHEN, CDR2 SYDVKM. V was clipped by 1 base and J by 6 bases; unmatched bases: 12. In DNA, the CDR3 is TGTGCCAGCAGTTTATCTATTATAGCGGGAGGCTTCCTCGAGCAGTACTTC. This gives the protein CASSLSIIAGGFLEQYF.

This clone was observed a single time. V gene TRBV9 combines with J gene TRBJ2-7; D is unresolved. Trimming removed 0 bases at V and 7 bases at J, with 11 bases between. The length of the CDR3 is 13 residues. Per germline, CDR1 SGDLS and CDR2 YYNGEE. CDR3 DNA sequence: TGTGCCAGCAGCGTAGGGGCGTCATCAGAGCAGTACTTC. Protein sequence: CASSVGASSEQYF.

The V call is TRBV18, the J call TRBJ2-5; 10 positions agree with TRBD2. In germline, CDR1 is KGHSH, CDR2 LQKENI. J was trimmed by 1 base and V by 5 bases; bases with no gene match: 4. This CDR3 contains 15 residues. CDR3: CASSSLAGVQETQYF. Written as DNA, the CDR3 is TGTGCCAGCTCATCCCTAGCGGGGGTCCAAGAGACCCAGTACTTC.

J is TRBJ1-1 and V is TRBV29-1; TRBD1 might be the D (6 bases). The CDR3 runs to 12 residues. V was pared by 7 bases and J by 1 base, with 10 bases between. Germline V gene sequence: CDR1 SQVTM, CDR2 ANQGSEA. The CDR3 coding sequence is TGCAGCGGTTCGGGACAGAACACTGAAGCTTTCTTT. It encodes CSGSGQNTEAFF.

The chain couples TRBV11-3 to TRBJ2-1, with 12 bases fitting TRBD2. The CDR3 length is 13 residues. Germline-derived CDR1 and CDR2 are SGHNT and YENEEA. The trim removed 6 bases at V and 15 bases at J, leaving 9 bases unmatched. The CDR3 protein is CASRRTSGTTWFF. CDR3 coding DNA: TGTGCCAGCAGACGGACTAGCGGGACCACATGGTTCTTC.

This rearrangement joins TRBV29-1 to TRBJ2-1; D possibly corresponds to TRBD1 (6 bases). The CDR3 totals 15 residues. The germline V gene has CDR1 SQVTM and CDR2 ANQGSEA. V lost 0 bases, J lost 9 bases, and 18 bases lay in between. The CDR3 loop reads CSVEDRGGGLGEQFF. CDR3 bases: TGCAGCGTTGAAGATCGAGGGGGTGGACTTGGTGAGCAGTTCTTC.

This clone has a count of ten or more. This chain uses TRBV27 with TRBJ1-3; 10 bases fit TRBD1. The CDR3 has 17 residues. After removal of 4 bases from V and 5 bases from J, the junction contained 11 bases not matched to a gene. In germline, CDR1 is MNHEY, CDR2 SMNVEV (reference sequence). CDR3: CASSSGWGTGERNTIYF. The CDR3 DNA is TGTGCCAGCAGTTCTGGATGGGGGACAGGGGAAAGAAACACCATATATTTT.

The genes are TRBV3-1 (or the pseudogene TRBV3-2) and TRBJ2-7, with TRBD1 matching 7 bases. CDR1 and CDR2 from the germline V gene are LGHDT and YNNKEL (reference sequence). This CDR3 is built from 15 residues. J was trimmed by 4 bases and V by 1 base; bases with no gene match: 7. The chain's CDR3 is CASSQVGLQGYEQYF. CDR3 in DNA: TGTGCCAGCAGCCAAGTAGGATTACAGGGGTACGAGCAGTACTTC.

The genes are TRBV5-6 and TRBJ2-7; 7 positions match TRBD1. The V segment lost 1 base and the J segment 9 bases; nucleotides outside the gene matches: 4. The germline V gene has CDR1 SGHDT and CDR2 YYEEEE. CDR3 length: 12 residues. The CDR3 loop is CASSLSTGLQYF. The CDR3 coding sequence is TGTGCCAGCAGCTTGTCGACAGGGTTGCAGTACTTC.

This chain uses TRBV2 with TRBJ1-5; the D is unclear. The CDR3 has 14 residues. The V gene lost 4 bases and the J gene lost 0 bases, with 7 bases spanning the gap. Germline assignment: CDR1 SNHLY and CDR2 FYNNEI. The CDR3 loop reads CASSGSSSNQPQHF. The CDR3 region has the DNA TGTGCCAGCAGTGGTAGCAGTAGCAATCAGCCCCAGCATTTT.

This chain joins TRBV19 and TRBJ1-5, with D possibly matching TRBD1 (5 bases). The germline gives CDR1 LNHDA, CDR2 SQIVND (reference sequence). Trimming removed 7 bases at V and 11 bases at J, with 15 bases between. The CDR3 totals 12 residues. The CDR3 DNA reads TGTGCCAGTAATGGGGGGGGAAAGGCCCAGCATTTT. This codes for CASNGGGKAQHF.

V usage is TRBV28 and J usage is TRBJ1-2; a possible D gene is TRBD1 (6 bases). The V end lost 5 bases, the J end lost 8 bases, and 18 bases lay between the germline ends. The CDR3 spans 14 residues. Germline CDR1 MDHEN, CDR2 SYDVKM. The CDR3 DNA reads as TGTGCCAGCAGTCCGGGACCCCGACAGGTCGGCTACACCTTC. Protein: CASSPGPRQVGYTF.

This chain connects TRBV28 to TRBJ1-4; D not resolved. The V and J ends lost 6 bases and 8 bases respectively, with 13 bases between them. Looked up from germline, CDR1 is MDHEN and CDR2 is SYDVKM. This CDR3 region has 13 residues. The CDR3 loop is CASRSQSWEKLFF. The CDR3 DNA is TGTGCCAGCAGATCACAGTCCTGGGAAAAACTGTTTTTT. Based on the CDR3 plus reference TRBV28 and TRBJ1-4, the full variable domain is DVKVTQSSRYLVKRTGEKVFLECVQDMDHENMFWYRQDPGLGLRLIYFSYDVKMKEKGDIPEGYSVSREKKERFSLILESASTNQTSMYLCASRSQSWEKLFFGSGTQLSVL.

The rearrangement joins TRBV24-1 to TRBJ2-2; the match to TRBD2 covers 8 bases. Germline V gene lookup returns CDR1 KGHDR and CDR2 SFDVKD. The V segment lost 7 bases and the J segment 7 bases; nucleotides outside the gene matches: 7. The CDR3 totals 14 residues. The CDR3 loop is CATSLGGAVGELFF. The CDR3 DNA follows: TGTGCCACCAGCCTCGGGGGGGCGGTCGGGGAGCTGTTTTTT.

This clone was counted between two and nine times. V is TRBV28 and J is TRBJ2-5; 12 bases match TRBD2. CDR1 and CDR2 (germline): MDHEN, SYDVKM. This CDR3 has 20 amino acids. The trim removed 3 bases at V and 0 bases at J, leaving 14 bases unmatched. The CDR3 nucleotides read TGTGCCAGCAGTTTCGGGCTAGCGGGGGGGGCCCGCCAACACCAAGAGACCCAGTACTTC. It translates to CASSFGLAGGARQHQETQYF.

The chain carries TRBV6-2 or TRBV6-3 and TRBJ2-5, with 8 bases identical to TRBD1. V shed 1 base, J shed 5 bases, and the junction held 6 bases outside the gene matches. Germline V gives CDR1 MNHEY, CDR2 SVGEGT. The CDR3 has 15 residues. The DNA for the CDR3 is TGTGCCAGCAGTTACTTCGGGACAGGTGGCGAGACCCAGTACTTC. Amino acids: CASSYFGTGGETQYF.

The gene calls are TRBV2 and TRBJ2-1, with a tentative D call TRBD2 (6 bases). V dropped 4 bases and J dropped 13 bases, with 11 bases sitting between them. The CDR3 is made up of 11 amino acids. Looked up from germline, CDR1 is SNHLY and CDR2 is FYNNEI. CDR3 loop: CASSVGGDQFF. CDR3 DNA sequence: TGTGCCAGCAGTGTGGGGGGAGACCAGTTCTTC.